These T cell receptor beta chains were read from a single sample in a study of T-cell memory formation after mild COVID-19. TCRdb re-called the 5' RACE reads with MiXCR, one entry per CDR3 protein. The sample lists 350,000 to 450,000 distinct CDR3 sequences, around an eighth occurring once. Sequencing input: PBMCs or a T cell subset sorted from them (not recorded which). The source of these receptors is a young man who had mild COVID-19 (a few samples of this study predate the infection). Cell type and time point are not known. Each CDR3 is given with its conserved first and last residue. The order of the fields is V gene, D gene, J gene, clone size, CDR3 protein, CDR3 DNA. A D gene is named only where the DNA matches it firmly. Size tells how often a clone was seen (once, few, many) or the class of an expanded clone, and some rows leave it out.

>TRBV20-1|-|TRBJ1-5|few
CSASRDGNQPQHF
TGCAGTGCTAGTCGGGACGGCAATCAGCCCCAGCATTTT
>TRBV2|-|TRBJ1-3|-
CASSEFGDPPGNTIYF
TGTGCCAGCAGTGAATTCGGGGATCCGCCTGGAAACACCATATATTTT
>TRBV3-1|-|TRBJ1-2|-
CASSLSGARYGYTF
TGTGCCAGCAGCCTATCCGGGGCTCGCTATGGCTACACCTTC
>TRBV6-6|-|TRBJ2-6|few
CASLSPGANVLTF
TGTGCCAGCCTCTCCCCTGGGGCCAACGTCCTGACTTTC
>TRBV3-1|-|TRBJ2-1|-
CASSQDATGSGEQFF
TGTGCCAGCAGCCAAGATGCGACTGGATCCGGCGAGCAGTTCTTC
>TRBV20-1|TRBD1|TRBJ1-1|-
CSAFGQVTTEAFF
TGCAGTGCCTTCGGACAGGTTACCACTGAAGCTTTCTTT
>TRBV2|-|TRBJ1-5|-
CASMSGITAGFQHF
TGTGCCAGCATGAGTGGAATAACTGCTGGCTTCCAGCATTTT
>TRBV7-8|-|TRBJ1-5|many
CASSLVQGQNQPQHF
TGTGCCAGCAGCTTAGTACAGGGACAAAACCAGCCCCAGCATTTT
>TRBV4-1|-|TRBJ2-7|many
CASSQDPGGSLEQYF
TGCGCCAGCAGCCAAGATCCAGGGGGGTCCCTAGAGCAGTACTTC
>TRBV20-1|-|TRBJ2-5|-
CSAKRQLQETQYF
TGCAGTGCCAAGAGGCAGTTGCAAGAGACCCAGTACTTC
>TRBV7-2|TRBD1|TRBJ1-5|-
CARSWDSYNQPQHF
TGTGCCAGAAGCTGGGACAGCTATAATCAGCCCCAGCATTTT
>TRBV28|-|TRBJ1-6|-
CASSPGTSYNSPLHF
TGTGCCAGCAGCCCTGGGACGTCCTATAATTCACCCCTCCACTTT
>TRBV30|-|TRBJ2-6|many
CAWGLTGGANVLTF
TGTGCCTGGGGGCTTACCGGGGGGGCCAACGTCCTGACTTTC
>TRBV29-1|TRBD1|TRBJ2-7|few
CSAGQDPYEQYF
TGCAGCGCCGGACAGGACCCCTACGAGCAGTACTTC
>TRBV7-2|TRBD1|TRBJ2-7|-
CASSSTGGLENEQYF
TGTGCCAGCAGCTCGACAGGGGGGTTGGAGAACGAGCAGTACTTC
>TRBV6-5|-|TRBJ2-1|many
CASSYKGGYNEQFF
TGTGCCAGCAGTTACAAGGGTGGGTACAATGAGCAGTTCTTC
>TRBV12-3/TRBV12-4|-|TRBJ1-6|few
CASSWGRISPLHF
TGTGCCAGCAGTTGGGGTCGAATTTCACCCCTCCACTTT
>TRBV6-2/TRBV6-3|TRBD1|TRBJ2-4|few
CASSYLPRGQGIIQYF
TGTGCCAGCAGTTACCTACCTAGGGGACAGGGGATCATTCAGTACTTC
>TRBV7-2|-|TRBJ2-1|few
CASSFVGPGGDNEQFF
TGTGCCAGCAGCTTCGTGGGTCCCGGGGGAGACAATGAGCAGTTCTTC
>TRBV30|-|TRBJ2-3|few
CAWSVSTADTQYF
TGTGCCTGGAGCGTCTCCACTGCAGATACGCAGTATTTT
>TRBV9|-|TRBJ1-2|-
CASSVDFNSPGGYTF
TGTGCCAGCAGCGTAGACTTTAACAGTCCTGGTGGCTACACCTTC
>TRBV20-1|-|TRBJ2-2|few
CAGVLNGELFF
TGCGCCGGGGTATTGAACGGGGAGCTGTTTTTT
>TRBV11-2|-|TRBJ2-1|few
CASSQSFEQFF
TGTGCCAGCAGCCAGTCGTTCGAGCAGTTCTTC
>TRBV7-3|-|TRBJ2-3|many
CASSLYRDDTQYF
TGTGCCAGCAGCTTATATCGAGACGATACGCAGTATTTT
>TRBV7-2|TRBD2|TRBJ2-5|-
CASSLAALAGGRGETQYF
TGTGCCAGCAGCTTAGCGGCGCTAGCGGGGGGGCGAGGAGAGACCCAGTACTTC
>TRBV20-1|-|TRBJ2-3|few
CSARAADTQYF
TGCAGTGCTAGGGCCGCAGATACGCAGTATTTT
>TRBV9|-|TRBJ1-2|few
CASSVVEGSEDYGYTF
TGTGCCAGCAGCGTAGTCGAAGGTAGTGAGGACTATGGCTACACCTTC
>TRBV7-9|-|TRBJ1-1|few
CASSLVLTRDEAFF
TGTGCCAGCAGCTTAGTTTTGACCCGCGATGAAGCTTTCTTT
>TRBV7-9|-|TRBJ1-2|-
CASSLGGWGSYGYTF
TGTGCCAGCAGCTTAGGGGGATGGGGAAGCTATGGCTACACCTTC
>TRBV6-6|-|TRBJ1-5|few
CASSYSRPNLPQHF
TGTGCCAGCAGTTACTCGCGCCCTAATCTGCCCCAGCATTTT
>TRBV4-3|-|TRBJ2-3|few
CASSQMSDPQDTQYF
TGCGCCAGCAGCCAGATGAGCGATCCCCAGGATACGCAGTATTTT
>TRBV5-1|-|TRBJ2-2|-
CASSSGAVSTGELFF
TGCGCCAGCAGCTCCGGAGCGGTTTCCACCGGGGAGCTGTTTTTT
>TRBV5-1|-|TRBJ2-5|many
CASSLGGEETQYF
TGTGCCAGCAGCTTAGGGGGGGAAGAGACCCAGTACTTC
>TRBV20-1|TRBD2|TRBJ2-1|-
CSAEAFWGGTPYNEQFF
TGCAGTGCAGAGGCCTTTTGGGGGGGGACCCCCTACAATGAGCAGTTCTTC
>TRBV4-2|TRBD1|TRBJ2-7|few
CASSHETGDYEQYF
TGTGCCAGCAGCCACGAGACAGGGGATTACGAGCAGTACTTC
>TRBV12-3/TRBV12-4|-|TRBJ2-1|-
CASSMGAGPNNEQFF
TGTGCCAGCAGTATGGGGGCGGGACCCAACAATGAGCAGTTCTTC
>TRBV6-2/TRBV6-3|-|TRBJ2-3|-
CASSYPRSSTDTQYF
TGTGCCAGCAGTTATCCTAGGTCTAGCACAGATACGCAGTATTTT
>TRBV24-1|TRBD1|TRBJ2-3|few
CATSDLKTGADTQYF
TGTGCCACCAGTGATTTGAAAACAGGGGCAGATACGCAGTATTTT
>TRBV28|-|TRBJ1-1|-
CASRSRVEAFF
TGTGCCAGCAGATCCAGGGTTGAAGCTTTCTTT
>TRBV9|-|TRBJ2-2|-
CASSSPGTKNTGELFF
TGTGCCAGCAGCTCCCCCGGGACCAAGAACACCGGGGAGCTGTTTTTT
>TRBV4-1|-|TRBJ2-2|many
CASSQVDMGFTGELFF
TGCGCCAGCAGCCAAGTTGACATGGGCTTCACCGGGGAGCTGTTTTTT
>TRBV28|-|TRBJ2-3|few
CASTFLHGTPNRAQYF
TGTGCCAGCACCTTCCTACACGGGACTCCAAACCGGGCGCAGTATTTT
>TRBV6-5|-|TRBJ2-1|-
CASSPRGQGSYNEQFF
TGTGCCAGCAGCCCCCGAGGCCAAGGCTCCTACAATGAGCAGTTCTTC
>TRBV12-3/TRBV12-4|-|TRBJ2-7|-
CASSSRPRDSERYEQYF
TGTGCCAGCAGTTCCCGACCTCGCGACTCGGAGCGCTACGAGCAGTACTTC
>TRBV12-3/TRBV12-4|-|TRBJ2-2|-
CASSQGLMGGELFF
TGTGCCAGCAGCCAGGGACTGATGGGCGGGGAGCTGTTTTTT
>TRBV12-3/TRBV12-4|-|TRBJ2-1|many
CASSFAYNEQFF
TGTGCCAGCAGTTTCGCCTACAATGAGCAGTTCTTC
>TRBV7-8|-|TRBJ2-7|-
CASSLEVWYEQYF
TGTGCCAGCAGCTTAGAAGTCTGGTACGAGCAGTACTTC
>TRBV7-2|-|TRBJ2-1|few
CANDGRDEQFF
TGTGCCAACGACGGGCGCGATGAGCAGTTCTTC
>TRBV27|TRBD1|TRBJ2-1|-
CASSLDRGINEQFF
TGTGCCAGCAGTTTGGACAGGGGGATCAATGAGCAGTTCTTC
>TRBV20-1|-|TRBJ2-1|-
CSATTGQFF
TGCAGTGCCACGACAGGGCAGTTCTTC
>TRBV18|TRBD2|TRBJ2-7|-
CASSPQSGTYEQYF
TGTGCCAGCTCACCACAGAGCGGGACCTACGAGCAGTACTTC
>TRBV7-9|-|TRBJ2-3|few
CASSLPSARRQYF
TGTGCCAGCAGCTTACCCTCCGCCCGCCGGCAGTATTTT
>TRBV5-1|-|TRBJ2-5|many
CASSFQGDQETQYF
TGCGCCAGCAGCTTCCAAGGGGATCAAGAGACCCAGTACTTC
>TRBV5-1|-|TRBJ1-2|few
CASRPGSVANYGYTF
TGCGCCAGCCGGCCTGGATCCGTAGCTAACTATGGCTACACCTTC
>TRBV18|-|TRBJ2-7|few
CASSLDGLSYEQYF
TGTGCCAGCTCATTGGACGGCCTCTCCTACGAGCAGTACTTC
>TRBV5-1|-|TRBJ1-1|few
CASSLGAGAPTTEAFF
TGCGCCAGCAGCTTGGGGGCAGGGGCGCCGACCACTGAAGCTTTCTTT
>TRBV4-3|-|TRBJ2-5|-
CASSHEPNGRAGGTQYF
TGCGCCAGCAGCCATGAGCCTAACGGAAGGGCCGGGGGGACCCAGTACTTC